This is a list of T cell receptor beta chains from one sample in a study of regulatory T cells in long-lasting Graves disease. TCRdb called the multiplex PCR reads again in MiXCR, with one record for every CDR3 protein. The repertoire consists of 560,000 or so distinct CDR3 sequences, with about 16% occurring once and the leading ten covering around 11%. These data are also associated with another study on T cells in Graves' hyperthyroidism and ophthalmopathy.

The specimen comprised peripheral blood mononuclear cells (PBMCs), sampled at new diagnosis, from a patient treated with antithyroid drugs. Receptors were obtained from a man aged 18-30 years with Graves disease. Each CDR3 is given with its conserved first and last residue. The D gene is left open where the match is weak. Rows give clone size only sometimes, using once, few, many, or a class for an expanded clone.

V	J	size	D	DNA	CDR3
TRBV7-6	TRBJ2-7	-	-	TGTGCCAGCAGCACACCGACCGAGAAGACCCAGTCTTCCTACGAGCAGTACTTC	CASSTPTEKTQSSYEQYF
TRBV2	TRBJ2-1	many	TRBD2	TGTGCCAGCAGGGCCCCTAGCGGCATCCTGGGTGAGCAGTTCTTC	CASRAPSGILGEQFF
TRBV15	TRBJ2-2	few	TRBD2	TGTGCCACCAGCAGAGATATGGGACTAGCGACCGGGGAGCTGTTTTTT	CATSRDMGLATGELFF
TRBV3-1	TRBJ2-7	many	TRBD1	TGTGCCAGCAGCTACGGGACAGGAGGCGCCGAGCAGTACTTC	CASSYGTGGAEQYF
TRBV29-1	TRBJ2-4	-	-	TGCAGCGTTGGGGGGGCTGGCATTCAGTACTTC	CSVGGAGIQYF
TRBV2	TRBJ1-1	-	-	TGTGCCAGCCGCCCCGAAGCGGGGAACACTGAAGCTTTCTTT	CASRPEAGNTEAFF
TRBV7-9	TRBJ2-1	many	TRBD2	TGTGCCAGCATTGGGGTCGGGCGGGAGCCCTACAATGAGCAGTTCTTC	CASIGVGREPYNEQFF
TRBV2	TRBJ2-7	-	TRBD1	TGTGCCAGCAGTGTAGCGGACAGGGGCACCTACGAGCAGTACTTC	CASSVADRGTYEQYF
TRBV12-3/TRBV12-4	TRBJ1-2	few	-	TGTGCCAGCACCATTGGGGGGCTTAAGGGCTACACCTTC	CASTIGGLKGYTF
TRBV7-8	TRBJ1-2	-	TRBD1	TGTGCCAGCAGCTTAGAGGGCAAACAGGGGGGATATGGCTACACCTTC	CASSLEGKQGGYGYTF
TRBV5-1	TRBJ2-1	many	-	TGCGCCAGCAGCTCGACTTGGGGCGGGACTGGGTACAATGAGCAGTTCTTC	CASSSTWGGTGYNEQFF
TRBV20-1	TRBJ2-2	many	TRBD1	TGCAGTGCGGCAGGGGGCACCGGGGAGCTGTTTTTT	CSAAGGTGELFF
TRBV6-5	TRBJ2-7	-	-	TGTGCCAGCAGTTACTACGGAGGGGGCTACGAGCAGTACTTC	CASSYYGGGYEQYF
TRBV19	TRBJ2-1	few	TRBD2	TGTGCCAGTAGTTCCTTAGCGGGAGTAAATGAGCAGTTCTTC	CASSSLAGVNEQFF
TRBV9	TRBJ1-1	many	TRBD1	TGTGCCAGCAGCCCAACAGGGGCGATGAACACTGAAGCTTTCTTT	CASSPTGAMNTEAFF
TRBV27	TRBJ2-7	-	TRBD1	TGTGCCAGCAGTTTATCGGTGACAGGGGGCAGCGAGCAGTACTTC	CASSLSVTGGSEQYF
TRBV3-1	TRBJ2-7	few	-	TGTGCCAGCAGCCAAGATGGCACAGGGTCGTCCTACGAGCAGTACTTC	CASSQDGTGSSYEQYF
TRBV28	TRBJ1-5	many	TRBD1	TGTGCCGGACAGGTCAATAGCAATCAGCCCCAGCATTTT	CAGQVNSNQPQHF
TRBV11-2	TRBJ2-7	many	-	TGTGCCAGCAGCCGGCGGGGAGGGGGGGACCCCTACGAGCAGTACTTC	CASSRRGGGDPYEQYF
TRBV18	TRBJ1-1	many	-	TGTGCCAGCTCACCACCGGTATGGGGGGCTAACACTGAAGCTTTCTTT	CASSPPVWGANTEAFF
TRBV7-3	TRBJ2-6	-	-	TGTGCCAGCAGCCTATACGGGGAGTCTGGGGCCAACGTCCTGACTTTC	CASSLYGESGANVLTF
TRBV3-1	TRBJ2-1	few	TRBD2	TGTGCCAGCAGCGCGACTAGCGGGACCCGGGAGCAGTTCTTC	CASSATSGTREQFF
TRBV12-3/TRBV12-4	TRBJ1-5	many	-	TGTGCCAGCAGCTCCACCAGCGTCCGGTCTCAGCCCCAGCATTTT	CASSSTSVRSQPQHF
TRBV7-3	TRBJ2-5	many	-	TGTGCCAGCAGCCCCCGAAGATCGGAGACCCAGTACTTC	CASSPRRSETQYF
TRBV20-1	TRBJ2-1	many	TRBD2	TGCAGTGCTAGAGATCTAACTAGCGGGAGTAATGAGCAGTTCTTC	CSARDLTSGSNEQFF
TRBV6-1	TRBJ2-3	-	-	TGTGCCAGCAGGCAGGGTCTCCCCCCAGATACGCAGTATTTT	CASRQGLPPDTQYF
TRBV3-1	TRBJ2-1	few	-	TGTGCCAGCAGCCAAGTTTCGGGGGGCGGACATGAGCAGTTCTTC	CASSQVSGGGHEQFF